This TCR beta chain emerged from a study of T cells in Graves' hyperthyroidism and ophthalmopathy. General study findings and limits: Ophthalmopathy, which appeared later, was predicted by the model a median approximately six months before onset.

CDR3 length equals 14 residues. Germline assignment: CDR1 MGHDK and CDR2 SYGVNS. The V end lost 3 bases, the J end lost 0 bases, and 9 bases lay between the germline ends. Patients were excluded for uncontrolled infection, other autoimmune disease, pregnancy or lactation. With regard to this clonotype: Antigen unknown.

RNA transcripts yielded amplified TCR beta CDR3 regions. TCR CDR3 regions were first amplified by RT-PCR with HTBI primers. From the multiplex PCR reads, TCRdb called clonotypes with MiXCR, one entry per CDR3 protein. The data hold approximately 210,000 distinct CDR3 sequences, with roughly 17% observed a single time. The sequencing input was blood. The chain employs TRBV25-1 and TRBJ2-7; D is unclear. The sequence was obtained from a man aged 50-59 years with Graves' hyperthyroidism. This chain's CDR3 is CASSEILSSYEQYF. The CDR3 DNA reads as TGTGCCAGCAGTGAGATACTATCCTCCTACGAGCAGTACTTC.